This entry features one TCR beta chain sequence. Its antigen is not identified. The data originate from a study of T cells in Graves' hyperthyroidism and ophthalmopathy. Notes on the study in general: In blood, most of the thyroid clonotypes expanded above 0.001 were also present.

The investigators amplified TCR beta CDR3 regions from RNA transcripts. Using the HTBI primer set, a first-round RT-PCR was run on the TCR CDR3. TCRdb itself ran the multiplex PCR reads through MiXCR, one entry per CDR3 protein. The table has more than 600,000 distinct CDR3 sequences, roughly 15% seen once. Absence of ophthalmopathy progression within 18 months defined stable Graves' hyperthyroidism. Patients aged 18 to 65 with hyperthyroidism were newly diagnosed, with duration under 2 months. On the basis of clinical symptoms, serum thyroxine and TRAb, thyroid ultrasound and orbital computed tomography, diagnoses were made. The sample comprised blood. The sequence was obtained from a young man with Graves' hyperthyroidism.

CDR3 sequence (DNA): TGTGCCAGCAGCCACCCCCGGGACAGGGGATCAGATACGCAGTATTTT. It encodes CASSHPRDRGSDTQYF. The rearrangement uses TRBV3-1 and TRBJ2-3; 10 nucleotides match TRBD1. The trim removed 3 bases at V and 4 bases at J, leaving 7 bases unmatched. Germline lookup yields CDR1 LGHDT and CDR2 YNNKEL (reference sequence). The CDR3 has 16 amino acids.